These 20 T cell receptor beta chains were all obtained from the same sample, sequenced in a study of Graves' ophthalmopathy and Graves' hyperthyroidism (dated by TCRdb to the late 2010s). Sequencing was performed on an Illumina HiSeq 2000. For repertoire sequencing, TCR beta CDR3 regions were amplified from RNA transcripts. The first round was an RT-PCR using HTBI primers with the Qiagen OneStep RT-PCR kit, and this first round was followed by a second-round multiplex PCR, then size selection and purification. TCRdb's own reprocessing of the public reads used fastp at Q25 and MiXCR and kept productive beta chains. CDR3 protein duplicates are merged, each entry listing the most common genes and DNA. Here the sample has under 800,000 distinct CDR3 sequences; over 20% occur a single time. The ten largest account for around 6.5% of the sample. Sequencing was carried out using peripheral blood. These receptors were obtained from a young woman with stable Graves' hyperthyroidism. Some clones in this sample may be carry-over from other donors' samples. Donor details come from another sample of the same person, matched by shared clones.

This clonotype was seen a handful of times. The chain employs TRBV11-1 and TRBJ2-2; perhaps TRBD2 as D (6 bases). Per the germline V gene, CDR1 is SGHAT and CDR2 is FQDESV (reference sequence). V lost 2 bases, J lost 3 bases, and 10 bases lay in between. CDR3 length: 15 residues. CDR3: CASSLMGGDTGELFF. In DNA form, the CDR3 reads TGTGCCAGCAGCTTAATGGGGGGAGACACCGGGGAGCTGTTTTTT.

The chain has TRBV7-8 and TRBJ1-6; D ambiguous. CDR3 length: 15 amino acids. Germline V gives CDR1 SGHVS, CDR2 FQNEAQ. Deletions cut 4 bases from V and 11 bases from J, with 18 bases between. Here the CDR3 reads CASSSHVVGATPLHF. The DNA for the CDR3 is TGTGCCAGCAGCTCCCATGTGGTGGGAGCAACACCCCTCCACTTT.

This clonotype was recorded only once. V gene TRBV4-1 combines with J gene TRBJ1-1; possible D gene TRBD1, 5 bases. V was cut by 2 bases and J by 10 bases, with 17 bases left in between. This CDR3 spans 14 amino acids. Germline lookup yields CDR1 MGHRA and CDR2 YSYEKL. The CDR3 DNA sequence: TGCGCCAGCAGCCAATTGGGGGACGGCGGACCAGCTTTCTTT. This encodes CASSQLGDGGPAFF.

This clonotype was detected ten times or more. The chain has TRBV2 and TRBJ1-5; D not certain. Trimming left V 4 bases short and J 1 base short, with 5 bases between. The CDR3 spans 13 residues. Germline CDR1 and CDR2: SNHLY and FYNNEI. Here the CDR3 reads CASSGTSNQPQHF. In DNA form, the CDR3 reads TGTGCCAGCAGTGGTACAAGCAATCAGCCCCAGCATTTT.

The chain employs TRBV28 and TRBJ2-7, with 7 bases identical to TRBD1. CDR3 length equals 13 residues. Trimming at V came to 7 bases and at J to 7 bases, leaving 10 bases not matched to a gene. CDR1 MDHEN and CDR2 SYDVKM come from the germline V gene. The CDR3 spells CASKPGQPGEQYF. CDR3 nucleotides: TGTGCCAGCAAACCGGGACAGCCAGGGGAGCAGTACTTC. The full variable domain, with the rest looked up from reference TRBV28 and TRBJ2-7, is DVKVTQSSRYLVKRTGEKVFLECVQDMDHENMFWYRQDPGLGLRLIYFSYDVKMKEKGDIPEGYSVSREKKERFSLILESASTNQTSMYLCASKPGQPGEQYFGPGTRLTVT.

This clonotype was picked up a small number of times. The junction shows a germline mismatch at one end, possibly a read error. The V and J genes are TRBV3-1 and TRBJ2-7; 7 bases fit TRBD1. From germline, CDR1 is LGHDT and CDR2 YNNKEL (reference sequence). The CDR3 extends over 12 amino acids. The CDR3 DNA reads as TGTGCCAGCAGCCAAGATGACAGGGTAATGCACTTC. Its translation: CASSQDDRVMHF.

This chain joins TRBV4-2 and TRBJ2-7, with D unclear. CDR1 is LGHNA, CDR2 YNFKEQ, per germline. Trimming removed 0 bases at V and 6 bases at J, with 12 bases between. This CDR3 is built from 14 residues. CDR3 residues: CASSQERSSGEQYF. The CDR3 nucleotides read TGTGCCAGCAGCCAAGAAAGGTCGTCCGGCGAGCAGTACTTC.

The V call is TRBV7-9, the J call TRBJ1-6; 7 bases map to TRBD1. The CDR3 runs 14 residues. Trimming cost V 4 bases and J 5 bases; bases outside gene matches: 2. Germline loops: CDR1 SEHNR, CDR2 FQNEAQ (reference sequence). The CDR3 is CASSSQGHNSPLHF. CDR3 DNA: TGTGCCAGCAGCTCACAGGGGCATAATTCACCCCTCCACTTT.

This clonotype was counted many times. The chain recombines TRBV5-1 with TRBJ2-7; possible D gene TRBD2, 5 bases. This CDR3 spans 13 amino acids. The germline gives CDR1 SGHRS, CDR2 YFSETQ. V lost 4 bases, J lost 7 bases, and 15 bases lay in between. The CDR3 loop is CASSVHGVSEQYF. As DNA, the CDR3 is TGCGCCAGCAGCGTCCACGGGGTGTCTGAGCAGTACTTC. The entire variable domain, with the rest obtained from reference TRBV5-1 and TRBJ2-7, is as follows: KAGVTQTPRYLIKTRGQQVTLSCSPISGHRSVSWYQQTPGQGLQFLFEYFSETQRNKGNFPGRFSGRQFSNSRSEMNVSTLELGDSALYLCASSVHGVSEQYFGPGTRLTVT.

The rearrangement links TRBV15 to TRBJ2-7; D remains ambiguous. CDR3 length: 11 residues. Trimming pared 6 bases from V and 6 bases from J, leaving 9 bases between. CDR1 and CDR2 (germline): LNHNV, YYDKDF (reference sequence). This chain's CDR3 is CATRGMGEQYF. Written as DNA, the CDR3 is TGTGCCACCAGGGGTATGGGCGAGCAGTACTTC.

This chain connects TRBV5-1 to TRBJ2-7, with 8 bases matching TRBD2. The V gene end was trimmed by 4 bases and the J gene end by 7 bases; junction bases not matched to a gene: 16. Germline loops: CDR1 SGHRS, CDR2 YFSETQ. CDR3 size: 16 residues. The CDR3 reads CASSPWDGGGPGEQYF. The CDR3 nucleotides read TGCGCCAGCAGCCCCTGGGACGGCGGGGGGCCGGGAGAGCAGTACTTC.

At least ten counts were recorded for this clonotype. The CDR3 reads CASSPTDTSYLYEQYF. CDR3 coding DNA: TGCGCCAGCAGCCCGACAGACACATCCTACCTCTACGAGCAGTACTTC. V and J are TRBV5-1 and TRBJ2-7; TRBD1 might be the D (5 bases). Trimming stripped 4 bases from V and 3 bases from J, with 20 bases between. Germline loops: CDR1 SGHRS, CDR2 YFSETQ. The CDR3 is made up of 16 amino acids.

The chain employs TRBV27 and TRBJ1-1; 8 positions agree with TRBD1. The CDR3 has 14 residues. Losses at the gene ends were 6 bases for V and 1 base for J; bases not matched to a gene: 4. Germline CDR1 MNHEY, CDR2 SMNVEV (reference sequence). In DNA form, the CDR3 reads TGTGCCAGCAGATTAACAGGGGGGAACACTGAAGCTTTCTTT. Translated, it gives CASRLTGGNTEAFF.

The chain uses TRBV6-2 or TRBV6-3 and TRBJ1-5, with D hard to call. Trimming removed 5 bases at V and 1 base at J, with 15 bases between. The CDR3 contains 16 residues. Germline lookup yields CDR1 MNHEY and CDR2 SVGEGT. As DNA, the CDR3 is TGTGCCAGCAGTAGTACATACTTAGGCAGCAATCAGCCCCAGCATTTT. It codes for CASSSTYLGSNQPQHF.

The chain employs TRBV2 and TRBJ2-5, with D possibly being TRBD1 (5 bases). Trimming removed 8 bases at V and 8 bases at J, with 6 bases between. The germline CDR1 and CDR2 sequences are SNHLY and FYNNEI. CDR3 length: 9 amino acids. The CDR3 protein is CASGATQYF. The CDR3 DNA follows: TGTGCCAGCGGGGCAACCCAGTACTTC.

This clonotype was counted a few times. The chain couples TRBV6-1 to TRBJ1-5, with 7 bases that match TRBD1. This CDR3 spans 14 amino acids. Germline lookup yields CDR1 MNHNS and CDR2 SASEGT. The V gene end was trimmed by 2 bases and the J gene end by 6 bases; junction bases not matched to a gene: 4. The CDR3 DNA reads as TGTGCCAGCAGTGAAACAGGGGAGGTTCAGCCCCAGCATTTT. Translation gives CASSETGEVQPQHF.

This clonotype was detected ten times or more. The rearrangement links TRBV20-1 to TRBJ1-1; TRBD1 aligns across 7 bases. CDR1 is DFQATT and CDR2 is SNEGSKA in the germline V gene (reference sequence). J lost 3 bases, V lost 6 bases, and 10 bases had no gene match. CDR3 length equals 14 residues. CDR3 loop: CSARSTGRHTEAFF. CDR3 bases: TGCAGTGCCCGATCGACAGGGCGGCACACTGAAGCTTTCTTT.

The rearrangement links TRBV6-5 to TRBJ1-3; no firm D call. Per germline, CDR1 MNHEY and CDR2 SVGAGI. Trimming pared 0 bases from V and 3 bases from J, leaving 12 bases between. The CDR3 is 16 amino acids. The DNA for the CDR3 is TGTGCCAGCAGTTACTCGGGCCACCGCGATGGAAACACCATATATTTT. It yields the protein CASSYSGHRDGNTIYF.

In this sample, this clonotype turned up many times. The chain joins TRBV12-3 or TRBV12-4 to TRBJ1-5; D unresolved. V lost 6 bases to trimming and J lost 7 bases, with 10 bases between them. The CDR3 loop spans 12 amino acids. The CDR3 region is CASSGRKQPQHF. The DNA for the CDR3 is TGTGCCAGCAGCGGGCGTAAGCAGCCCCAGCATTTT.

This clonotype showed up many times. The gene calls are TRBV12-3 or TRBV12-4 and TRBJ2-2; the D is unclear. The CDR3 has 14 amino acids. V gave up 1 base and J gave up 7 bases, with 10 bases separating them. In nucleotides, the CDR3 is TGTGCCAGCAGTTTAGGGCTAGACGGCGGGGAGCTGTTTTTT. Translated, it gives CASSLGLDGGELFF.